This passage covers 5 T cell receptor beta chains from one sample sequenced in a study of T cells in Graves' hyperthyroidism and ophthalmopathy. TCR beta CDR3 sequences were amplified from RNA transcripts. HTBI primers were used for first-round RT-PCR of the TCR CDR3. TCRdb itself ran the multiplex PCR reads through MiXCR, one entry per CDR3 protein. The table shows under 350,000 distinct CDR3 sequences, with 20% to 30% occurring only once. The sequenced material came from blood. All receptors come from a man aged 40-55 years with Graves' hyperthyroidism that later progressed to Graves' ophthalmopathy.

This clonotype was counted ten times or more. This sequence joins TRBV5-1 and TRBJ2-7, with TRBD2 matching over 10 bases. Trimming removed 4 bases from V and 2 bases from J; junction bases left unmatched: 3. CDR3 length: 14 amino acids. Germline CDR1 SGHRS, CDR2 YFSETQ. The DNA for the CDR3 is TGCGCCAGCAGCAACCTAGCGGGAGCCTACGAGCAGTACTTC. This translates into CASSNLAGAYEQYF.

This chain links TRBV12-3 or TRBV12-4 with TRBJ2-7, with TRBD1 matching 7 bases. This CDR3 is 15 amino acids long. With V trimmed by 4 bases and J by 7 bases, 13 bases remained unmatched. For the CDR3, the DNA is TGTGCCAGCAGTTCCCATTCCGGGACAGCGGAAGAGCAGTACTTC. It encodes CASSSHSGTAEEQYF.

The chain carries TRBV28 and TRBJ1-1; no clear D. CDR3 length: 16 residues. CDR1 is MDHEN and CDR2 is SYDVKM in the germline V gene. V gave up 5 bases and J gave up 0 bases, with 16 bases separating them. The CDR3 region is CASSPRAASMNTEAFF. Written as DNA, the CDR3 is TGTGCCAGCAGTCCCCGGGCTGCCTCCATGAACACTGAAGCTTTCTTT.

There are a few counts of this clonotype. This chain connects TRBV6-1 to TRBJ2-7; D is ambiguous. V was shortened by 4 bases and J by 2 bases, with 9 bases between the two germline ends. Germline-derived CDR1 and CDR2 are MNHNS and SASEGT. This CDR3 contains 13 residues. CDR3 sequence reads: CASSAAPTYEQYF. CDR3 nucleotide sequence: TGTGCCAGCAGTGCCGCACCTACCTACGAGCAGTACTTC.

This clonotype occurred many times. The chain carries TRBV18 and TRBJ1-5, with a tentative D call TRBD1 (5 bases). Germline CDR1 and CDR2: KGHSH and LQKENI. The CDR3 sequence is 15 residues long. The germline V and J ends were trimmed by 6 bases and 1 base, with 13 bases remaining between them. The CDR3 here is CASSLGHGSNQPQHF. In DNA, the CDR3 is TGTGCCAGCTCTCTAGGACACGGAAGCAATCAGCCCCAGCATTTT.